This TCR beta chain was sequenced for a study of T cells expressing NK-cell markers. Overall study context: In sorted CD3+CD56+NKG2C+, CD3+CD56+NKG2C- and CD3+CD56-NKG2C+ T cells, TCR beta repertoires were obtained. Broader study findings: In 5 or 6 donors, dominant NKG2C+ clonotypes were about 1.0-7.5% of CD8+ T cells.

With UMIs, 5'RACE template switching was used to make TCR beta cDNA. For each CDR3 protein, TCRdb gives one entry from its re-call of the 5' RACE reads, without DNA. This table holds some 300,000 distinct CDR3 sequences. In the case of this clonotype: Its cognate antigen is unknown.

The CDR3 extends over 13 amino acids. CDR1 DFQATT and CDR2 SNEGSKA come from the germline V gene (reference sequence). The chain couples TRBV20-1 to TRBJ2-7; TCRdb's D call of TRBD1 is untestable without DNA. The receptor was isolated from a man aged 18 to 29 in good health. The sample comprised blood T cells: a sorted CD56 or NKG2C T cell subset, CD4+ or CD8+ T cells, or bulk PBMC T cells (not recorded which). The CDR3 spells CSAPGPGAYEQYF.